This TCR beta chain was found in a study of Ad26.COV2.S vaccination and SARS-CoV-2 variants. Study findings and constraints: CD8+ and CD4+ T cells specific for spike reportedly responded with substantial breadth after vaccination. Measurement of non-spike TCR breadth gave similar results in vaccine and placebo recipients.

Treatment denoted: around 19 received Ad26.COV2.S at low or high dose, single or two shots; 5 received placebo; per-sample allocation not given. Material that was analyzed had been drawn on day 63 after the first vaccine or placebo injection. This clone appeared once. Its antigen is unidentified. This table comes from immunoSEQ multiplex PCR, and its TCRdb copy is limited to in-frame clones, with some not included. The table has 300,000 to 350,000 clones, about 87% seen once. Germline values: CDR1 MNHEY, CDR2 SVGEGT. Trimming removed 4 bases at V and 8 bases at J, with 14 bases between. This CDR3 has 13 amino acids.

This specimen consisted of peripheral blood, obtained in a trial of Ad26.COV2.S vaccine versus placebo. This TCR was sampled from a person between 18 and 65 years old who received the Ad26.COV2.S COVID-19 vaccine or a placebo. The V call is TRBV6-2 or TRBV6-3, the J call TRBJ1-1, with D possibly TRBD1 on 6 matching bases. CDR3 nucleotides: TGTGCCAGCAGTTTTACCGGGACAATGGAAGCTTTCTTT. It translates to CASSFTGTMEAFF.